This T cell receptor beta chain was profiled in a study of T cell repertoires in cytomegalovirus infection. Across the whole study: Public signatures in TCR beta pointed to CMV infection and matching HLA type.

Note on this clonotype: Its antigen remains unidentified.

TCRdb itself ran the reads through MiXCR, one entry per CDR3 protein. Here the sample spans about 180,000 distinct CDR3 sequences, approximately 18% being singletons. Trimming cost V 5 bases and J 4 bases, with 20 bases left between them. This CDR3 is built from 16 residues. Findings of the study overall: CMV carriers having the relevant HLA were flagged by cumulative public TCR beta family frequency.

This TCR was sampled from a human donor in good health (CMV status not recorded). Some clones in this sample may be carry-over from other donors' samples. The chain has TRBV12-3 or TRBV12-4 and TRBJ1-2; weak D call: TRBD1 (6 bases). Sequenced material: CD8+ T cells from PBMCs. CDR3 nucleotides: TGTGCCAGCAGTCCCCTCGGCCCCAGGGGAAGCTATGGCTACACCTTC. As protein: CASSPLGPRGSYGYTF.